These 19 T cell receptor beta chains were all obtained from the same sample, sequenced in a study of T-cell memory formation after mild COVID-19. TCRdb analysed the 5' RACE reads with MiXCR anew, one entry per CDR3 protein. The repertoire includes about 350,000 distinct CDR3 sequences, roughly an eighth of them detected once, and 22% sits in the top ten. Material: PBMCs or a T cell subset sorted from them (not recorded which). The receptors here all came from a man younger than 30 who had mild COVID-19 (a few samples of this study predate the infection). Cell type and time point are not known.

V and J are TRBV6-2 or TRBV6-3 and TRBJ2-5, with D unresolved. Germline CDR1 is MNHEY and CDR2 is SVGEGT. Trimming removed 2 bases at V and 7 bases at J, with 8 bases between. The CDR3 is made up of 12 amino acids. The CDR3 protein is CASSYQRRTQYF. The DNA for the CDR3 is TGTGCCAGCAGTTACCAGAGGAGGACCCAGTACTTC.

This clonotype was observed a single time. This sequence joins TRBV27 and TRBJ1-5; 10 bases are a match to TRBD1. The V gene's germline CDR1 is MNHEY and CDR2 SMNVEV (reference sequence). The CDR3 is 17 residues long. V lost 5 bases, J lost 6 bases, and 13 bases stayed unmatched. The CDR3 here is CASSPRNGTGDIQPQHF. For the CDR3, the DNA is TGTGCCAGCAGTCCCCGTAACGGGACAGGGGATATTCAGCCCCAGCATTTT.

This clonotype was seen a few times. The chain carries TRBV27 and TRBJ2-5; TRBD2 might be the D (6 bases). Germline loops: CDR1 MNHEY, CDR2 SMNVEV (reference sequence). The length of the CDR3 is 15 residues. V gave up 5 bases and J gave up 0 bases, with 13 bases separating them. CDR3: CASSTSAGYQETQYF. CDR3 nucleotide sequence: TGTGCCAGCAGTACATCGGCGGGGTACCAAGAGACCCAGTACTTC.

The DNA for the CDR3 is TGCGCCAGCAGCCCCCCTGTCTACGAAGAGACCCAGTACTTC. The encoded protein is CASSPPVYEETQYF. The chain is built from TRBV5-1 and TRBJ2-5; no clear D. There are 14 residues in the CDR3. The germline V gene has CDR1 SGHRS and CDR2 YFSETQ. Trimming took off 4 bases at V and 3 bases at J, with 13 bases between the two ends.

In this sample, this clonotype turned up a few times. V and J are TRBV20-1 and TRBJ1-5; perhaps TRBD1 as D (5 bases). V lost 1 base to trimming and J lost 0 bases, with 13 bases between them. CDR1 DFQATT and CDR2 SNEGSKA come from the germline V gene (reference sequence). This CDR3 has 16 residues. The CDR3 sequence: CSARVQGPPSNQPQHF. DNA for the CDR3: TGCAGTGCTAGAGTGCAGGGCCCCCCTAGCAATCAGCCCCAGCATTTT.

The chain couples TRBV14 to TRBJ2-1; 12 nucleotides agree with TRBD2. This CDR3 is built from 17 residues. Looked up from germline, CDR1 is SGHDN and CDR2 is FVKESK. V shed 4 bases and J 3 bases; nucleotides not matched to a gene: 7. CDR3 sequence reads: CASSPTSGGTIYNEQFF. The CDR3 DNA reads TGTGCCAGCAGCCCGACTAGCGGGGGAACTATCTACAATGAGCAGTTCTTC.

The CDR3 sequence: CASSRQDGLTEQFF. The CDR3 DNA sequence: TGTGCCAGCAGTCGCCAAGACGGACTTACTGAGCAGTTCTTC. This chain uses TRBV12-3 or TRBV12-4 with TRBJ2-1; the D gene is possibly TRBD2 (5 bases). The CDR3 has 14 residues. Trimming stripped 5 bases from V and 9 bases from J, with 17 bases between.

This clonotype was seen a few times. V gene TRBV7-9 combines with J gene TRBJ2-5; 9 positions match TRBD1. CDR3 length: 18 amino acids. Germline V gene data show CDR1 as SEHNR and CDR2 as FQNEAQ (reference sequence). Unmatched junction bases numbered 10, after V lost 0 bases and J lost 2 bases. For the CDR3, the DNA is TGTGCCAGCAGCTTAGCGCTCCGGGACAGGGAGACTCAAGAGACCCAGTACTTC. Amino acids: CASSLALRDRETQETQYF.

This clonotype showed up many times. The genes are TRBV29-1 and TRBJ1-2; TRBD1 is a possible D gene (5 bases). V lost 0 bases and J 2 bases, leaving 7 bases between the germline ends. Germline values: CDR1 SQVTM, CDR2 ANQGSEA. The CDR3 consists of 13 residues. The CDR3 sequence is CSVEDWGNYGYTF. DNA for the CDR3: TGCAGCGTTGAAGATTGGGGGAACTATGGCTACACCTTC.

The chain links TRBV4-3 to TRBJ2-1; tentatively, D is TRBD2 (5 bases). CDR3 length: 16 residues. With 0 bases removed from V and 4 bases from J, the gap between germline ends came to 13 bases. Germline CDR1 reads LGHNA; CDR2 reads YSLEER. CDR3 residues: CASSQDRLAPYNEQFF. As DNA, the CDR3 is TGCGCCAGCAGCCAAGATCGTCTAGCCCCATACAATGAGCAGTTCTTC.

The chain has TRBV6-5 and TRBJ2-3; D remains unclear. The CDR3 length is 14 residues. CDR1 and CDR2 from the germline V gene are MNHEY and SVGAGI. The V and J ends lost 2 bases and 4 bases respectively, with 10 bases between them. The CDR3 loop reads CASSYRLVADTQYF. The CDR3 DNA is TGTGCCAGCAGTTACCGGCTAGTCGCAGATACGCAGTATTTT.

This clonotype was seen a handful of times. The V gene is TRBV7-9, the J gene TRBJ2-2; 8 bases map to TRBD1. Looked up from germline, CDR1 is SEHNR and CDR2 is FQNEAQ (reference sequence). There are 16 residues in the CDR3. Trimming removed 5 bases from V and 3 bases from J; junction bases left unmatched: 8. CDR3 loop: CASSIPGQVYTGELFF. The CDR3 DNA sequence: TGTGCCAGCAGCATCCCGGGACAGGTTTACACCGGGGAGCTGTTTTTT.

The V call is TRBV6-2 or TRBV6-3, the J call TRBJ2-1; 8 nucleotides match TRBD2. Germline assignment: CDR1 MNHEY and CDR2 SVGEGT. J gave up 9 bases and V 0 bases, and 13 bases lay outside the gene matches. CDR3 length equals 17 residues. The CDR3 region is CASSYSPVIGGAIEQFF. CDR3 DNA sequence: TGTGCCAGCAGTTACTCGCCCGTTATCGGGGGGGCCATTGAGCAGTTCTTC.

This clonotype was seen only a few times. The chain recombines TRBV19 with TRBJ2-1; perhaps TRBD1 as D (6 bases). The CDR3 is 14 amino acids. Germline V gene sequence: CDR1 LNHDA, CDR2 SQIVND (reference sequence). Trimming stripped 9 bases from V and 7 bases from J, with 19 bases between. The CDR3 region has the DNA TGTGCCAGCAACACAGGGCTCCCTTTAAATGAGCAGTTCTTC. Amino acids: CASNTGLPLNEQFF.

The chain is built from TRBV18 and TRBJ1-4; no clear D. Trimming took 3 bases from V and 5 from J, leaving 16 bases between them. The CDR3 runs 16 residues. The germline CDR1 and CDR2 sequences are KGHSH and LQKENI. The CDR3 loop reads CASSPYSGNLNEKLFF. CDR3 DNA sequence: TGTGCCAGCTCACCCTATTCAGGAAACCTCAATGAAAAACTGTTTTTT. Complete variable domain (other parts from reference TRBV18 and TRBJ1-4): NAGVMQNPRHLVRRRGQEARLRCSPMKGHSHVYWYRQLPEEGLKFMVYLQKENIIDESGMPKERFSAEFPKEGPSILRIQQVVRGDSAAYFCASSPYSGNLNEKLFFGSGTQLSVL.

The V gene is TRBV11-2, the J gene TRBJ2-1; 11 bases are a match to TRBD2. V dropped 6 bases and J dropped 5; count of bases not matched to a gene: 6. There are 15 residues in the CDR3. Germline-derived CDR1 and CDR2 are SGHAT and FQNNGV. CDR3 DNA: TGTGCCAGCAGTCCCCGGACTAGCGGGCACAATGAGCAGTTCTTC. Amino acid sequence: CASSPRTSGHNEQFF. The full variable domain, completed using reference TRBV11-2 and TRBJ2-1, is EAGVAQSPRYKIIEKRQSVAFWCNPISGHATLYWYQQILGQGPKLLIQFQNNGVVDDSQLPKDRFSAERLKGVDSTLKIQPAKLEDSAVYLCASSPRTSGHNEQFFGPGTRLTVL.

This clonotype was seen a handful of times. The gene calls are TRBV20-1 and TRBJ1-4; 7 nucleotides line up with TRBD1. CDR3 length equals 15 residues. CDR1 is DFQATT, CDR2 SNEGSKA, per germline (reference sequence). J lost 1 base, V lost 5 bases, and 7 bases had no gene match. The DNA of the CDR3 is TGCAGTGCTGCTCCCCAGGGGGGAACTAATGAAAAACTGTTTTTT. Translating it yields CSAAPQGGTNEKLFF.

This clonotype came up a few times. This chain links TRBV7-8 with TRBJ1-3; no firm D call. CDR1 is SGHVS and CDR2 is FQNEAQ in the germline V gene. This CDR3 has 17 residues. Trimming pared 4 bases from V and 0 bases from J, leaving 16 bases between. Here the CDR3 DNA reads TGTGCCAGCAGCTCAGGAACAGTGGGAAGCTCTGGAAACACCATATATTTT. This gives the protein CASSSGTVGSSGNTIYF.

V gene TRBV5-1 combines with J gene TRBJ1-3; tentative D call: TRBD1 (5 bases). V lost 0 bases and J lost 3, with 10 bases in between. Germline V gene data show CDR1 as SGHRS and CDR2 as YFSETQ. The CDR3 length is 15 residues. CDR3: CASSLALGLGNTIYF. CDR3 nucleotides: TGCGCCAGCAGCTTGGCCCTGGGACTTGGAAACACCATATATTTT.